The 15 T cell receptor beta chains presented below share a single source sample, sequenced in a study of blood T cells in healthy people across ages. Together with a sample-barcoded 5' primer, a J-beta primer mix was included in a second PCR lasting about 6 to 11 cycles. TCRdb called the 5' RACE reads again in MiXCR, with one record for every CDR3 protein. Altogether some 710,000 distinct CDR3 sequences are present, around a fifth being singletons, with the ten largest covering roughly a fifth. The sequenced sample was blood. The origin of the receptors is a man between 65 and 85 years old in good health.

This clonotype was detected a few times. V gene TRBV12-3 or TRBV12-4 combines with J gene TRBJ1-4; TRBD1 matches at 7 bases. This CDR3 is 15 amino acids long. After removal of 3 bases from V and 8 bases from J, the junction contained 9 bases not matched to a gene. The CDR3 DNA sequence: TGTGCCAGCAGTTTCCGACAGGGTGGGGACGAAAAACTGTTTTTT. Encoded protein: CASSFRQGGDEKLFF.

V and J are TRBV11-2 and TRBJ1-2, with a tentative D call TRBD1 (6 bases). Trimming stripped 5 bases from V and 5 bases from J, with 18 bases between. The CDR3 spans 15 residues. The germline gives CDR1 SGHAT, CDR2 FQNNGV. The CDR3 DNA is TGTGCCAGCAGCCATGAAGGGACAACCTATTATGGCTACACCTTC. It translates to CASSHEGTTYYGYTF. The full variable domain, its missing parts supplied by reference TRBV11-2 and TRBJ1-2, is EAGVAQSPRYKIIEKRQSVAFWCNPISGHATLYWYQQILGQGPKLLIQFQNNGVVDDSQLPKDRFSAERLKGVDSTLKIQPAKLEDSAVYLCASSHEGTTYYGYTFGSGTRLTVV.

This clonotype has just a few counts. The J gene is TRBJ2-2, the V gene TRBV7-3, with D possibly matching TRBD1 (6 bases). V lost 2 bases to trimming and J lost 4 bases, with 14 bases between them. There are 16 residues in the CDR3. Germline V CDR1 and CDR2: SGHTA, FQGTGA. The CDR3 nucleotides read TGTGCCAGCAGCTTACTCTCAGGGGCGGGCACCGGGGAGCTGTTTTTT. Translation: CASSLLSGAGTGELFF. Full variable domain (outside the CDR3, taken from reference TRBV7-3 and TRBJ2-2): GAGVSQTPSNKVTEKGKYVELRCDPISGHTALYWYRQSLGQGPEFLIYFQGTGAADDSGLPNDRFFAVRPEGSVSTLKIQRTERGDSAVYLCASSLLSGAGTGELFFGEGSRLTVL.

The chain employs TRBV5-1 and TRBJ2-3; D may correspond to TRBD1 or TRBD2 (7 bases each). Germline V gene sequence: CDR1 SGHRS, CDR2 YFSETQ. The CDR3 runs to 16 residues. V was clipped by 4 bases and J by 5 bases, with 20 bases between them. The CDR3 here is CASSPANRGGIDTQYF. The CDR3, as DNA: TGCGCCAGCAGCCCGGCGAACAGGGGAGGGATAGATACGCAGTATTTT.

This clonotype was seen repeatedly, ten times or more. The chain links TRBV12-3 or TRBV12-4 to TRBJ2-1; 8 nucleotides align to TRBD1. There are 14 residues in the CDR3. Germline trimming cut 5 bases from V and 7 bases from J; bases unmatched to any gene: 7. CDR3 amino acids: CASSRTGRLNEQFF. DNA for the CDR3: TGTGCCAGCAGTAGGACAGGGCGATTAAATGAGCAGTTCTTC.

The chain employs TRBV5-8 and TRBJ1-4; no definite D call. With 4 bases removed from V and 5 bases from J, the gap between germline ends came to 12 bases. CDR3 length: 14 residues. The V gene's germline CDR1 is SGHTS and CDR2 YDEGEE. CDR3 loop: CASSHPLLNEKLFF. The DNA for the CDR3 is TGTGCCAGCAGCCACCCCTTATTGAATGAAAAACTGTTTTTT.

This clonotype appeared once. This rearrangement joins TRBV7-9 to TRBJ2-3; 8 nucleotides line up with TRBD2. The V gene end was trimmed by 5 bases and the J gene end by 3 bases; junction bases not matched to a gene: 10. The germline V gene encodes CDR1 SEHNR and CDR2 FQNEAQ (reference sequence). There are 16 residues in the CDR3. CDR3: CASSVILAVGTDTQYF. The CDR3, as DNA: TGTGCCAGCAGCGTCATACTAGCGGTGGGGACAGATACGCAGTATTTT.

This clonotype was detected ten times or more. The V call is TRBV12-3 or TRBV12-4, the J call TRBJ1-2, with 7 bases identical to TRBD1. Trimming cost V 3 bases and J 13 bases; bases outside gene matches: 8. The CDR3 extends over 12 amino acids. The CDR3: CASSLADRTFTF. The CDR3 DNA sequence: TGTGCCAGCAGTTTGGCGGACAGGACGTTCACCTTC.

This clonotype has only a few counts. This chain's CDR3 is CASSLLGTGQYNEQFF. The CDR3 DNA reads TGCGCCAGCAGCTTGCTCGGAACAGGCCAATACAATGAGCAGTTCTTC. The chain links TRBV5-1 to TRBJ2-1; D might be TRBD1 (5 bases). The V end was cut by 1 base, the J end by 4 bases, with 15 bases between. This CDR3 spans 16 amino acids. Germline V gives CDR1 SGHRS, CDR2 YFSETQ.

J is TRBJ2-1 and V is TRBV15; no firm D call. The CDR3 totals 12 residues. Trimming removed 1 base at V and 13 bases at J, with 11 bases between. Per germline, CDR1 LNHNV and CDR2 YYDKDF (reference sequence). As DNA, the CDR3 is TGTGCCACCAGCAGAGCACTACAAACTCAGTTCTTC. Protein sequence: CATSRALQTQFF.

There are a few counts of this clonotype. The chain recombines TRBV6-5 with TRBJ2-3; 11 positions agree with TRBD2. The CDR3 contains 18 residues. Germline trimming cut 2 bases from V and 7 bases from J; bases unmatched to any gene: 14. Germline V gene data show CDR1 as MNHEY and CDR2 as SVGAGI. CDR3: CASSYGVAGGKAGHTQYF. The CDR3 DNA reads TGTGCCAGCAGTTACGGTGTAGCGGGGGGGAAAGCCGGGCATACGCAGTATTTT.

This clonotype was observed a few times. The J gene is TRBJ1-1, the V gene TRBV27; 7 bases align to TRBD1. The germline CDR1 and CDR2 sequences are MNHEY and SMNVEV (reference sequence). CDR3 length equals 18 residues. The V segment lost 2 bases and the J segment 0 bases; nucleotides outside the gene matches: 12. The CDR3: CASSLVWQGEELNTEAFF. DNA for the CDR3: TGTGCCAGCAGTTTAGTATGGCAGGGGGAAGAGCTGAACACTGAAGCTTTCTTT.

This sequence joins TRBV25-1 and TRBJ2-2; D perhaps matches TRBD1 (5 bases). Germline CDR1 MGHDK, CDR2 SYGVNS. This CDR3 is 13 amino acids long. V lost 4 bases to trimming and J lost 3 bases, with 6 bases between them. The CDR3 sequence is CASSVTDTGELFF. CDR3 DNA sequence: TGTGCCAGCAGTGTGACAGACACCGGGGAGCTGTTTTTT.

This clonotype has just a few counts. The CDR3 is CASTTGQGNYGYTF. CDR3 DNA sequence: TGTGCCAGTACGACGGGACAGGGGAACTATGGCTACACCTTC. The chain carries TRBV19 and TRBJ1-2; 10 positions agree with TRBD1. V shed 7 bases and J 2 bases; nucleotides not matched to a gene: 4. The CDR3 runs to 14 residues. The germline CDR1 and CDR2 sequences are LNHDA and SQIVND (reference sequence).

The V gene is TRBV11-2, the J gene TRBJ2-5; D is unclear. Deletions cut 5 bases from V and 5 bases from J, with 15 bases between. Germline CDR1 and CDR2: SGHAT and FQNNGV. This CDR3 is 14 amino acids long. The CDR3 here is CASSLAVPRETQYF. CDR3 in DNA: TGTGCCAGCAGCCTGGCAGTTCCGCGGGAGACCCAGTACTTC.